This is a list of T cell receptor beta chains from one sample in a study of memory CD4+ T cells and cytomegalovirus serostatus. The table came from immunoSEQ multiplex PCR; TCRdb's copy has only in-frame clones and leaves some out. The table lists some 60,000 clones, 80% to 90% of them singletons. Specimen: memory CD4+ T cells from blood. These receptors were taken from an adult in good health and CMV-seronegative. Each CDR3 is given with its conserved first and last residue. The D gene is left open where the match is weak. Not every row has a clone size; where given, it reads once, few, many or a size class.

-	TRBJ2-6	-	TRBV27	TGTGCCAGCAGTTCTCTCGCGATGGCAGACAGCGTCCTGACTTTC	CASSSLAMADSVLTF
-	TRBJ2-1	TRBD1	TRBV15	TGTGCCACCAGCAGAGAGGCCGGGACAGTTGACAATGAGCAGTTCTTC	CATSREAGTVDNEQFF
-	TRBJ2-7	-	TRBV30	TGTGCCGGAGAGGGCAAAAAGAGGGAGCAGTACTTC	CAGEGKKREQYF
few	TRBJ2-3	-	TRBV12-5	TGTGCTAGTGGTTCGGGCAAAGGGATTGGGGGTCTAGATACGCAGTATTTT	CASGSGKGIGGLDTQYF
-	TRBJ1-1	-	TRBV18	TGTGCCAGCTCACCACAACGGGAGGAAGCTTTCTTT	CASSPQREEAFF
-	TRBJ2-4	TRBD2	TRBV5-4	TGTGCCAGCAGCCTGCAGAGGGGAGGGCAACCAAACATTCAGTACTTC	CASSLQRGGQPNIQYF
-	TRBJ1-2	-	TRBV5-1	TGCGCCAGCAGCTTCGACGGAGGAGGTCGGTATGGCTACACCTTC	CASSFDGGGRYGYTF
-	TRBJ1-2	-	TRBV18	TGTGCCAGCTCACCGGGGGAGGCTAGCTACGGCTACACCTTC	CASSPGEASYGYTF
-	TRBJ2-3	TRBD2	TRBV4-1	TGCGCCAGCAGCCAGCAACTTGGGACTAGCGGACGCACAGATACGCAGTATTTT	CASSQQLGTSGRTDTQYF
-	TRBJ2-7	-	TRBV30	TGTGCCTTTGGATTTATTTCCTACGAGCAGTACTTC	CAFGFISYEQYF
-	TRBJ2-1	TRBD2	TRBV14	TGTGCCAGCAGCCTTCTAGCGGGAGGGATCGGCAATGAGCAGTTCTTC	CASSLLAGGIGNEQFF
-	TRBJ2-7	-	TRBV6-6	TGTGCCAGCACCCTAGAGGGAAGTAGGAAAGAGCAGTACTTC	CASTLEGSRKEQYF
-	TRBJ2-7	TRBD2	TRBV4-2	TGTGCCAGCAGCCGGCAGGGACTAGCGGTATACGAGCAGTACTTC	CASSRQGLAVYEQYF
-	TRBJ1-2	-	TRBV4-2	TGTGCCAGCAGCCAAGGGACGAACCGGGACTCCTATGGCTACACCTTC	CASSQGTNRDSYGYTF
few	TRBJ2-2	-	TRBV27	TGTGCCAGCAGTTTACGGGCCGGGGAGCTGTTTTTT	CASSLRAGELFF
-	TRBJ1-1	TRBD1	TRBV5-5	TGTGCCAGCAGATTCCAACGGTTGGGACAGGGGGCATTGAACACTGAAGCTTTCTTT	CASRFQRLGQGALNTEAFF
-	TRBJ2-1	TRBD1	TRBV10-3	TGTGCCATCAGTGAGATGGGACGATCCAGGGGGAATGAGCAGTTCTTC	CAISEMGRSRGNEQFF
few	TRBJ2-1	-	TRBV7-9	TGTGCCAGCCGTCCCCCCTTTAGAAGTAACAACAATGAGCAGTTCTTC	CASRPPFRSNNNEQFF
-	TRBJ1-2	-	TRBV6-6	TGTGCCAGCAGTACCGGGGGGAATCTTGGCTACACCTTC	CASSTGGNLGYTF
-	TRBJ2-5	-	TRBV11-2	TGTGCCAGCAGCTTAATGATGAGGGAGACCCAGTACTTC	CASSLMMRETQYF
-	TRBJ2-3	-	TRBV5-1	TGCGCCAGCAGCTCTAACACTGCAGATACGCAGTATTTT	CASSSNTADTQYF
few	TRBJ1-5	-	TRBV6-6	TGTGCCAGCAGTATGATGGATAGCAATCAGCCCCAGCATTTT	CASSMMDSNQPQHF
few	TRBJ1-1	-	TRBV7-8	TGTGCCAGTAAACCCGCCGCACGGGGCACTGAAGCTTTCTTT	CASKPAARGTEAFF
few	TRBJ2-4	TRBD2	TRBV5-6	TGTGCCAGCAGCTTGGCCCCTAGCGGGAGAAAAAACATTCAGTACTTC	CASSLAPSGRKNIQYF
few	TRBJ1-5	TRBD1	TRBV29-1	TGCAGCGTGCGACAGGGTCCCGGGCAGCCCCAGCATTTT	CSVRQGPGQPQHF
-	TRBJ2-3	TRBD2	TRBV7-7	TGTGCTAGCAGCCTGGGGACTAGCGGGAGAATGAATACGCAGTATTTT	CASSLGTSGRMNTQYF
-	TRBJ2-3	-	TRBV27	TGTGCCAGCAGCCATACTAGCACAGATACGCAGTATTTT	CASSHTSTDTQYF
once	TRBJ1-1	TRBD1	TRBV15	TGTGCCACCAGCAGACCCCCGGGACAGGGTTTCCCTGAAGCTTTCTTT	CATSRPPGQGFPEAFF
-	TRBJ1-2	-	TRBV29-1	TGCAGCGTTTATGACAGAAGTTCTGTAATAAACTATGGCTACACCTTC	CSVYDRSSVINYGYTF
few	TRBJ1-5	-	TRBV2	TGTGCCAGCAGGCGAGATCCGACAGACAATCAGCCCCAGCATTTT	CASRRDPTDNQPQHF
-	TRBJ1-1	-	TRBV4-1	TGCGCCAGCAGCCATCCCGGGTCCATGGGAACTGAAGCTTTCTTT	CASSHPGSMGTEAFF
-	TRBJ2-5	-	TRBV7-2	TGTGCCAGCAGGGGGACGGCCCCTGAGACCCAGTACTTC	CASRGTAPETQYF
-	TRBJ2-7	TRBD1	TRBV6-5	TGTGCCAGCAGCGCGGACAGGGGGAGCTCCTACGAGCAGTACTTC	CASSADRGSSYEQYF
-	TRBJ1-1	TRBD1	TRBV28	TGTGCCAGCAGACATAGACAGGGGACCACTGAAGCTTTCTTT	CASRHRQGTTEAFF
-	TRBJ1-5	TRBD1	TRBV7-9	TGTGCCAGCAGTCTTATCTCCGGGACAGGGGATCAGCCCCAGCATTTT	CASSLISGTGDQPQHF
-	TRBJ2-1	-	TRBV7-9	TGTGCCAGCAGCCCGCCCGAGTTGAGGAATGAGCAGTTCTTC	CASSPPELRNEQFF
-	TRBJ1-4	TRBD1	TRBV9	TGTGCCAGCAGCGCCGGGACAGGCCGAACTAATGAAAAACTGTTTTTT	CASSAGTGRTNEKLFF
-	TRBJ2-3	-	TRBV28	TGTGCCAGCATGACCGGGGGTAACGAAGATACGCAGTATTTT	CASMTGGNEDTQYF
-	TRBJ1-2	TRBD1	TRBV7-2	TGTGCCAGCAGCAAGGGACAGGGGGAATATGGCTACACCTTC	CASSKGQGEYGYTF
once	TRBJ2-3	TRBD2	TRBV2	TGTGCCAGCAGTTCAGACTGGACTAGCGGGAACGCAGATACGCAGTATTTT	CASSSDWTSGNADTQYF
-	TRBJ2-7	-	TRBV5-1	TGCGCCAGCAGCTTGGCGCTTGATCTCGAGCAGTACTTC	CASSLALDLEQYF
-	TRBJ2-7	-	TRBV18	TGTGCCAGCTCACCTCGATCAGGGATAGATGGCGAGCAGTACTTC	CASSPRSGIDGEQYF
-	TRBJ2-5	-	TRBV30	TGTGCCTGGAGAGCACCGAAGGGGTGGGAGCAGTACTTC	CAWRAPKGWEQYF
-	TRBJ2-5	-	TRBV7-9	TGTGCCAGCAGCCCCACCTCAGAGACCCAGTACTTC	CASSPTSETQYF
few	TRBJ1-1	-	TRBV5-1	TGCGCCAGCAGCCTGCAGATAGATACGGTCACTGAAGCTTTCTTT	CASSLQIDTVTEAFF
-	TRBJ2-1	-	TRBV11-2	TGTGCCAGCAGCGGGCACAGGAGTGAGCAGTTCTTC	CASSGHRSEQFF
-	TRBJ2-5	-	TRBV5-1	TGCGCCAGCAGCTTGCTACCTTACCAAGAGACCCAGTACTTC	CASSLLPYQETQYF
-	TRBJ2-1	-	TRBV5-6	TGTGCCAGCAGGGGCGGAACCATTATCTCCTACAATGAGCAGTTCTTC	CASRGGTIISYNEQFF
-	TRBJ1-2	TRBD1	TRBV19	TGTGCCAGTAGCCGTACAAAGGGACAGGGACTTAACTATGGCTACACCTTC	CASSRTKGQGLNYGYTF
-	TRBJ2-7	-	TRBV11-1	TGTGCCAGCAGCTTAGGATCGTACGAGCAGTACTTC	CASSLGSYEQYF
few	TRBJ2-3	TRBD2	TRBV19	TGTGCCAGTAGTATAGCTAGCGGATCTAGCACAGATACGCAGTATTTT	CASSIASGSSTDTQYF
-	TRBJ2-5	TRBD1	TRBV4-1	TGCGCCAGCAGCCAGGACAGGGGATCTCAGTCCCAGTACTTC	CASSQDRGSQSQYF